Only one count was recorded for the clone carrying this T cell receptor (beta chain). The entry originates in a study of blood T cell repertoires in COVID-19. Overall study: Symptom resolution, clearance, or two negative PCRs marked the recovered donors of Cohort 3.

CDR1 is MNHNS and CDR2 is SASEGT in the germline V gene. Trimming pared 2 bases from V and 9 bases from J, leaving 17 bases between. The CDR3 covers 15 residues. Participants' reported clinical history set cohort assignment. Using immunoSEQ multiplex PCR, the repertoire was profiled, and TCRdb retains in-frame clones only, with some absent. The table lists about 190,000 clones, 86% of them singletons. The sequence was collected from a woman aged 40 to 55 in a cohort exposed to, infected with or recovered from COVID-19 (not recorded which). The chain carries TRBV6-1 and TRBJ2-1, with D perhaps matching TRBD2 (7 bases). The sample taken for sequencing was PBMCs or T cells enriched from blood (not recorded which). The CDR3 DNA is TGTGCCAGCAGTGAACGGTGGGGGGGGCCCATTGAGCAGTTCTTC. Amino acid sequence: CASSERWGGPIEQFF.